Shown below are 18 T cell receptor beta chains from a single sample sequenced in a study of metastatic and nonmetastatic thyroid tumors. TCRdb reanalyzed the PCR reads via MiXCR. The repertoire holds some 19,000 clones, roughly 27% seen once, with around 3% in the top ten. No treatment had been given to any patient before thyroid surgery. The source material was blood. These receptors were collected from a male donor with papillary thyroid cancer or a benign thyroid nodule (not recorded which). Some clones in this sample may be carry-over from other donors' samples.

This clone has a handful of counts. This rearrangement joins TRBV5-1 to TRBJ2-7, with 7 positions matching TRBD1. V shed 7 bases and J 6 bases; nucleotides not matched to a gene: 10. Germline V gene data show CDR1 as SGHRS and CDR2 as YFSETQ. The CDR3 consists of 13 residues. The CDR3 DNA sequence: TGCGCCAGCCGGTGGACAGGAGGACCCGAGCAGTACTTC. It specifies CASRWTGGPEQYF.

This clone was detected ten times or more. The chain has TRBV11-2 and TRBJ2-4; a possible D gene is TRBD1 (6 bases). Trimming stripped 4 bases from V and 1 base from J, with 8 bases between. Germline values: CDR1 SGHAT, CDR2 FQNNGV. This CDR3 has 14 residues. Here the CDR3 DNA reads TGTGCCAGCAGCTCCGACAGGGCCAAAAACATTCAGTACTTC. Translation gives CASSSDRAKNIQYF.

The gene calls are TRBV27 and TRBJ2-7; 9 nucleotides agree with TRBD1. J was trimmed by 4 bases and V by 7 bases; bases with no gene match: 17. The germline V gene encodes CDR1 MNHEY and CDR2 SMNVEV (reference sequence). The CDR3 covers 17 residues. CDR3 DNA: TGTGCCAGCATTTCACTTGGCCGCGGGACAGGGTGGTACGAGCAGTACTTC. This encodes CASISLGRGTGWYEQYF.

This clone was counted at least ten times. This chain joins TRBV11-3 and TRBJ2-1; possibly TRBD2 for D (6 bases). The CDR3 totals 15 residues. V lost 4 bases, J lost 4 bases, and 14 bases lay in between. Germline CDR1 and CDR2: SGHNT and YENEEA. DNA for the CDR3: TGTGCCAGCAGCTCCCAAATAGGGACTTACAATGAGCAGTTCTTC. Translating gives CASSSQIGTYNEQFF.

This chain connects TRBV28 to TRBJ2-1; unclear D gene. The CDR3 is 13 amino acids. The germline V gene encodes CDR1 MDHEN and CDR2 SYDVKM. V dropped 6 bases and J dropped 7 bases, with 13 bases sitting between them. CDR3 sequence: CASRRAVQNEQFF. The CDR3 coding sequence is TGTGCCAGCAGGCGCGCGGTTCAGAATGAGCAGTTCTTC.

As concerns this clone: A much larger clone lies one base from this, so it may be a read error. The chain is built from TRBV5-6 and TRBJ2-7; tentative D call: TRBD2 (6 bases). The CDR3 spans 14 residues. Germline V lookup: CDR1 SGHDT, CDR2 YYEEEE. The CDR3 protein is CASSRRGSGYERYF. CDR3 nucleotides: TGTGCCAGCAGCAGGAGGGGCTCGGGCTACGAGCGGTACTTC.

The V gene is TRBV7-2, the J gene TRBJ1-6; possible D gene TRBD1, 6 bases. Per germline, CDR1 SGHTA and CDR2 FQGNSA. The CDR3 covers 17 residues. V was trimmed by 1 base and J by 7 bases, leaving 17 bases between them. The CDR3 coding sequence is TGTGCCAGCAGCTTAGGGCAAACAGGGACGTGGAATTCACCCCTCCACTTT. Protein: CASSLGQTGTWNSPLHF.

In its sample, this clone was seen many times. This chain joins TRBV18 and TRBJ1-5, with D maybe TRBD1 (5 bases). This CDR3 has 14 residues. Trimming cost V 2 bases and J 1 base, with 6 bases left between them. CDR1 KGHSH and CDR2 LQKENI come from the germline V gene. The CDR3 loop is CASSPDRSNQPQHF. The DNA of the CDR3 is TGTGCCAGCTCACCAGACAGAAGCAATCAGCCCCAGCATTTT.

With respect to this clone: Sequence at one end of the junction differs from germline and may be a read error. The CDR3 region has the DNA TGTGCCAGCAGTTCCATCCAGGGGTGGCGCTACAAGCAGTACTTC. Translation: CASSSIQGWRYKQYF. This rearrangement joins TRBV6-5 to TRBJ2-7; tentative D call: TRBD1 (6 bases). The CDR3 has 15 residues. The germline V gene has CDR1 MNHEY and CDR2 SVGAGI.

The genes are TRBV30 and TRBJ1-6; D gene uncertain. Germline V gene data show CDR1 as GTSNPN and CDR2 as SVGIG (reference sequence). Trimming left V 1 base short and J 7 bases short, with 5 bases between. The CDR3 is 12 amino acids. CDR3 coding DNA: TGTGCCTGGAGTGAAACAAATTCACCCCTCCACTTT. Residues: CAWSETNSPLHF.

J is TRBJ1-1 and V is TRBV4-2; D not certain. The CDR3 runs to 15 residues. Germline-derived CDR1 and CDR2 are LGHNA and YNFKEQ. The ends were cut back, 1 base at V and 3 bases at J, with 12 bases in the middle. The CDR3 DNA follows: TGTGCCAGCAGCCAAGTGGGCGTTCTGGACACTGAAGCTTTCTTT. It yields the protein CASSQVGVLDTEAFF.

The genes are TRBV20-1 and TRBJ2-2; 12 bases agree with TRBD2. After removal of 0 bases from V and 8 bases from J, the junction contained 10 bases not matched to a gene. CDR3 length: 17 residues. Germline CDR1 DFQATT, CDR2 SNEGSKA (reference sequence). DNA of the CDR3: TGCAGTGCTAGAGATCCCTCTAGCGGGAGGGCGAGAGGGGAGCTGTTTTTT. Translated, it gives CSARDPSSGRARGELFF.

The chain combines TRBV6-1 with TRBJ1-1, with TRBD1 as a possible D gene (5 bases). The CDR3 length is 17 residues. Trimming removed 7 bases from V and 0 bases from J, with 21 bases in between. Germline CDR1 is MNHNS and CDR2 is SASEGT. CDR3 sequence: CASTPEPGTDVNTEAFF. CDR3 in DNA: TGTGCCAGCACTCCGGAGCCCGGGACCGACGTGAACACTGAAGCTTTCTTT.

This sequence joins TRBV27 and TRBJ1-1; D is perhaps TRBD1 (5 bases). CDR3 length: 12 residues. The V end lost 5 bases, the J end lost 10 bases, and 14 bases lay between the germline ends. CDR1 and CDR2 from the germline V gene are MNHEY and SMNVEV (reference sequence). The CDR3 nucleotides read TGTGCCAGCAGTCCGGGCCCTGGGGCAGCTTTCTTT. Its translation: CASSPGPGAAFF.

This clone was detected ten times or more. The chain links TRBV20-1 to TRBJ2-5; D perhaps matches TRBD2 (5 bases). Germline CDR1 and CDR2: DFQATT and SNEGSKA (reference sequence). With 5 bases removed from V and 3 bases from J, the gap between germline ends came to 10 bases. The CDR3 is 12 amino acids. The CDR3 sequence: CSAHGKKETQYF. CDR3 DNA: TGCAGTGCTCACGGGAAAAAAGAGACCCAGTACTTC.

This chain connects TRBV27 to TRBJ2-7, with no clear D. Germline values: CDR1 MNHEY, CDR2 SMNVEV (reference sequence). The V end was cut by 0 bases, the J end by 6 bases, with 15 bases between. There are 15 residues in the CDR3. The CDR3 DNA reads as TGTGCCAGCAGTTTATCGACGAGCGTCTTCTTCGAGCAGTACTTC. It encodes CASSLSTSVFFEQYF.

This clone was picked up a small number of times. The chain couples TRBV10-3 to TRBJ1-1, with TRBD1 identical over 8 bases. This CDR3 spans 16 amino acids. Trimming cost V 2 bases and J 0 bases; bases outside gene matches: 5. Germline loops: CDR1 ENHRY, CDR2 SYGVKD. CDR3 protein: CAISEPTGAVNTEAFF. CDR3 sequence (DNA): TGTGCCATCAGTGAGCCGACAGGGGCGGTGAACACTGAAGCTTTCTTT.

The V call is TRBV5-4, the J call TRBJ1-2; 7 nucleotides align to TRBD1. This CDR3 region has 14 residues. Germline CDR1 is SGHNT and CDR2 is YYREEE (reference sequence). Trimming took 2 bases from V and 5 from J; bases not matched to a gene: 6. CDR3 sequence reads: CASSFRGLRYGYTF. As DNA, the CDR3 is TGTGCCAGCAGCTTTAGGGGGCTTAGGTATGGCTACACCTTC.